Shown below are 9 T cell receptor beta chains from a single sample sequenced in a study of blood T cell repertoires in COVID-19. This table comes from immunoSEQ multiplex PCR, and its TCRdb copy is limited to in-frame clones, with some not included. The sample records approximately 180,000 clones, 70% to 90% being singletons. Sequenced input: peripheral blood. The receptor set was obtained from a man in his sixties with acute or convalescent COVID-19.

The chain uses TRBV2 and TRBJ2-7; 7 nucleotides line up with TRBD1. The V segment lost 6 bases and the J segment 6 bases; nucleotides outside the gene matches: 5. This CDR3 spans 12 amino acids. CDR1 SNHLY and CDR2 FYNNEI come from the germline V gene. The CDR3 region is CASSPDRVEQYF. CDR3 in DNA: TGTGCCAGCAGCCCCGACAGGGTCGAGCAGTACTTC.

This clone was counted between two and nine times. The chain couples TRBV7-8 to TRBJ2-5, with TRBD1 matching over 10 bases. The CDR3 loop spans 14 amino acids. V was pared by 7 bases and J by 5 bases, with 7 bases of the junction left unmatched. Germline CDR1 SGHVS, CDR2 FQNEAQ. DNA for the CDR3: TGTGCCAGCAAAGACAGGGGGCGCCCGGAGACCCAGTACTTC. This codes for CASKDRGRPETQYF.

Only a few counts were recorded for this clone. The chain uses TRBV5-1 and TRBJ2-2; TRBD1 matches at 7 bases. Per the germline V gene, CDR1 is SGHRS and CDR2 is YFSETQ. The CDR3 has 14 residues. V was pared by 3 bases and J by 4 bases, with 3 bases of the junction left unmatched. CDR3 nucleotide sequence: TGCGCCAGCAGCTCCGGACAGGCCACCGGGGAGCTGTTTTTT. Translating gives CASSSGQATGELFF.

V gene TRBV15 combines with J gene TRBJ1-5, with 7 positions matching TRBD1. The germline V gene has CDR1 LNHNV and CDR2 YYDKDF (reference sequence). The CDR3 runs 17 residues. With V trimmed by 2 bases and J by 0 bases, 7 bases remained unmatched. The chain's CDR3 is CATSRPDRFYSNQPQHF. The CDR3 DNA sequence: TGTGCCACCAGCAGACCGGACAGGTTTTATAGCAATCAGCCCCAGCATTTT.

This clone was seen only once. V is TRBV4-1 and J is TRBJ2-1; D is undetermined. V lost 2 bases, J lost 6 bases, and 17 bases lay in between. CDR1 and CDR2 (germline): MGHRA, YSYEKL. The CDR3 is 16 amino acids. In nucleotides, the CDR3 is TGCGCCAGCAGCCAAATTCCGTCCAGCGTTAGCAATGAGCAGTTCTTC. It codes for CASSQIPSSVSNEQFF.

V is TRBV5-6 and J is TRBJ2-1, with a possible D match to TRBD2 (7 bases). The germline V gene encodes CDR1 SGHDT and CDR2 YYEEEE. This CDR3 is 17 amino acids long. V was trimmed by 0 bases and J by 7 bases, leaving 20 bases between them. CDR3 sequence reads: CASSLAGVGLVENEQFF. The CDR3 DNA sequence: TGTGCCAGCAGCTTGGCAGGGGTAGGACTAGTCGAGAATGAGCAGTTCTTC.

The V gene is TRBV27, the J gene TRBJ2-1; 7 nucleotides match TRBD1. Germline trimming cut 6 bases from V and 9 bases from J; bases unmatched to any gene: 8. The CDR3 extends over 13 amino acids. Looked up from germline, CDR1 is MNHEY and CDR2 is SMNVEV (reference sequence). CDR3 sequence reads: CASSPTGISEQFF. The DNA of the CDR3 is TGTGCCAGCAGCCCGACAGGGATAAGTGAGCAGTTCTTC.

This clone was seen a few times. The chain joins TRBV4-1 to TRBJ1-2; D might be TRBD1 (5 bases). Germline CDR1 and CDR2: MGHRA and YSYEKL. The CDR3 loop spans 15 amino acids. V dropped 1 base and J dropped 4 bases, with 13 bases sitting between them. CDR3 DNA: TGCGCCAGCAGCCAAGGGAGGGACGGGGCCTATGGCTACACCTTC. This sequence encodes CASSQGRDGAYGYTF.

The J gene is TRBJ2-3, the V gene TRBV6-5, with D maybe TRBD2 (6 bases). This CDR3 is built from 14 residues. The V end lost 2 bases, the J end lost 11 bases, and 17 bases lay between the germline ends. Per germline, CDR1 MNHEY and CDR2 SVGAGI. The CDR3 DNA is TGTGCCAGCAGTTACGCCGGTGGGGGGAAAGGGCAGTATTTT. The encoded protein is CASSYAGGGKGQYF.